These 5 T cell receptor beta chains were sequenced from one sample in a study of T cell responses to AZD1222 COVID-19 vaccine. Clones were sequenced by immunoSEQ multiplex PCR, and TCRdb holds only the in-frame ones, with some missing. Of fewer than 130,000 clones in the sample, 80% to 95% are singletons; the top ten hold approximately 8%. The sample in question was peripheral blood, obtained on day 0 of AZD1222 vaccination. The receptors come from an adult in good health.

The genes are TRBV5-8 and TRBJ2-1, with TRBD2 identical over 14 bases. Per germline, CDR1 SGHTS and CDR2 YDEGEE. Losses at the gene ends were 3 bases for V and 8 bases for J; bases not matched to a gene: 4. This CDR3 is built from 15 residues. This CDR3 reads CASSYGLAGGDEQFF. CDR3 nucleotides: TGTGCCAGCAGCTACGGACTAGCGGGGGGCGATGAGCAGTTCTTC.

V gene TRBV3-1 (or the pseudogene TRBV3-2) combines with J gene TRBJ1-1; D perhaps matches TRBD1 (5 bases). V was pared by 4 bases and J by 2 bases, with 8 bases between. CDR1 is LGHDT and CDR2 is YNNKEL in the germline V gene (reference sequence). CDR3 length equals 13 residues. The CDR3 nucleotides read TGTGCCAGCAGCCTGGGGGTAAACACTGAAGCTTTCTTT. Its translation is CASSLGVNTEAFF.

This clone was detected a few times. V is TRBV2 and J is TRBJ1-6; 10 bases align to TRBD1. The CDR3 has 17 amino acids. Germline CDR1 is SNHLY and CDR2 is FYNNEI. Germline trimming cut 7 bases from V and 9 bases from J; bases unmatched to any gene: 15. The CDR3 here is CASTMSLGTGVGSPLHF. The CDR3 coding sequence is TGTGCCAGCACCATGTCACTCGGGACAGGGGTTGGTTCACCCCTCCACTTT.

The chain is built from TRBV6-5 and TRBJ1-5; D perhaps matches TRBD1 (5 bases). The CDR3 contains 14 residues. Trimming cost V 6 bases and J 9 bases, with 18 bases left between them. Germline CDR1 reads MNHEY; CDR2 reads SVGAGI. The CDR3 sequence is CASRQQDKPVPQHF. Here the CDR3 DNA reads TGTGCCAGCAGGCAACAGGACAAACCTGTGCCCCAGCATTTT.

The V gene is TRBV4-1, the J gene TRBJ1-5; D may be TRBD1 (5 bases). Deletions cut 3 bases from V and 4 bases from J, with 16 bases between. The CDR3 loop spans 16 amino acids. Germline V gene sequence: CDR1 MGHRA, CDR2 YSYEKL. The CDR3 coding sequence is TGCGCCAGCAGCCAGTCCCGGGACCCGACGAATCAGCCCCAGCATTTT. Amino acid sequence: CASSQSRDPTNQPQHF.